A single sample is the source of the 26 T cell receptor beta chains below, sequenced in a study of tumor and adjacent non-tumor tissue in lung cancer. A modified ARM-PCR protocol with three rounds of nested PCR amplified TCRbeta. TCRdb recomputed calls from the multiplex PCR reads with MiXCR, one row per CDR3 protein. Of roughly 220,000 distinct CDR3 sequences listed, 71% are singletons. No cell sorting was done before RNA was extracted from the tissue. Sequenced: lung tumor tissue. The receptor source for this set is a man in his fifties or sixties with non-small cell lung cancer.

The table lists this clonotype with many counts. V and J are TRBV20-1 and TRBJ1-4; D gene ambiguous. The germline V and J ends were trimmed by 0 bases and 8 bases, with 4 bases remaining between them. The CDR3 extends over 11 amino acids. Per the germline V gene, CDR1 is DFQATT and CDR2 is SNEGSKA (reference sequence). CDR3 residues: CSAREGEKLFF. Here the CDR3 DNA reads TGCAGTGCTAGAGAAGGAGAAAAACTGTTTTTT.

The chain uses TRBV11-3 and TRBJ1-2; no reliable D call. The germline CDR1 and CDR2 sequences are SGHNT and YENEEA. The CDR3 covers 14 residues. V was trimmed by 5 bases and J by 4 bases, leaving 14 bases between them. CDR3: CASSLTPAVYGYTF. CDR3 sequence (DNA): TGTGCCAGCAGCCTGACACCGGCGGTCTATGGCTACACCTTC. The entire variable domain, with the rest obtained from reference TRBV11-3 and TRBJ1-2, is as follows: EAGVVQSPRYKIIEKKQPVAFWCNPISGHNTLYWYLQNLGQGPELLIRYENEEAVDDSQLPKDRFSAERLKGVDSTLKIQPAELGDSAVYLCASSLTPAVYGYTFGSGTRLTVV.

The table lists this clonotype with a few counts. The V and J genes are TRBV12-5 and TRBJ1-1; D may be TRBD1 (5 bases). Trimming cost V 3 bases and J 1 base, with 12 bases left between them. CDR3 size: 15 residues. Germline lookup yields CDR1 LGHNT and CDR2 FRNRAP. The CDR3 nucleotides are TGTGCTAGTGGTTTAGGGGTTAGTGGGAACACTGAAGCTTTCTTT. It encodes CASGLGVSGNTEAFF.

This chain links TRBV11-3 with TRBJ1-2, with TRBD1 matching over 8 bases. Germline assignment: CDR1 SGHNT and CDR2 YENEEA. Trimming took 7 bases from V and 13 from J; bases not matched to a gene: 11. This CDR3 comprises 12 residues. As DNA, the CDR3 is TGTGCCAGCAACAGACGACAGGGGCTCTTCACCTTC. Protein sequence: CASNRRQGLFTF.

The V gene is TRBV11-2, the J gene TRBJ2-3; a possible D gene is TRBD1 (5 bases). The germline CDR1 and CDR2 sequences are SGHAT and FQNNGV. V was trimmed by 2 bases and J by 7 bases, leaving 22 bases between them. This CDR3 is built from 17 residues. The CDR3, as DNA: TGTGCCAGCAGCTTACATCTCCTCAGAGCCGACAGTCATACGCAGTATTTT. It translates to CASSLHLLRADSHTQYF.

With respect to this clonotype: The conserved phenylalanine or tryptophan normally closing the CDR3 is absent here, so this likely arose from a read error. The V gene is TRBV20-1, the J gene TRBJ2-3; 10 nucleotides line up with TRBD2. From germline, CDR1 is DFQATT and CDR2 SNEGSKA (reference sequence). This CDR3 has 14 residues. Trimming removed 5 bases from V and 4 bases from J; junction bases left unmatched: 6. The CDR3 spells CSAELAGKADTQYI. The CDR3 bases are TGCAGTGCTGAACTAGCGGGGAAGGCAGATACGCAGTATATT.

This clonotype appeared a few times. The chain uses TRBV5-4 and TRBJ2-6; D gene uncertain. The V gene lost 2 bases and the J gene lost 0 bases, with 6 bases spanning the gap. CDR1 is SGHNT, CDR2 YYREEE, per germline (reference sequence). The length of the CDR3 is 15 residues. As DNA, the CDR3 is TGTGCCAGCAGCTTACCGGGCTCTGGGGCCAACGTCCTGACTTTC. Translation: CASSLPGSGANVLTF.

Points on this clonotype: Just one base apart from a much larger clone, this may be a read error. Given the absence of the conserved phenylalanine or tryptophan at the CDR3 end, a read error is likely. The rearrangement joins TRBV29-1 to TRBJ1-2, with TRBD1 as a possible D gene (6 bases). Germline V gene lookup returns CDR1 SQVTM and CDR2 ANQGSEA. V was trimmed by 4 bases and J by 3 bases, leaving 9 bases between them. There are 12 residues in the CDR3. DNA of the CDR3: TGCAGCGTTGGACAGGCGGACTATGGCTACACCTTA. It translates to CSVGQADYGYTL.

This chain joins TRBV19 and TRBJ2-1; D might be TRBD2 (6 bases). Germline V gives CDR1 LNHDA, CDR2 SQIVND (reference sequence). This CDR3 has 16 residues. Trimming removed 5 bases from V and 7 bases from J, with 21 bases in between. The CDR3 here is CASSPPGAGEGNEQFF. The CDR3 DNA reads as TGTGCCAGTAGTCCCCCCGGAGCGGGCGAGGGAAATGAGCAGTTCTTC.

CDR3 in amino acids: CSARASGRAGTGELFF. DNA of the CDR3: TGCAGTGCACGGGCTAGCGGGAGGGCAGGCACCGGGGAGCTGTTTTTT. The genes are TRBV20-1 and TRBJ2-2, with 12 nucleotides matching TRBD2. J gave up 4 bases and V 6 bases, and 9 bases lay outside the gene matches. The CDR3 consists of 16 residues. Germline lookup yields CDR1 DFQATT and CDR2 SNEGSKA (reference sequence).

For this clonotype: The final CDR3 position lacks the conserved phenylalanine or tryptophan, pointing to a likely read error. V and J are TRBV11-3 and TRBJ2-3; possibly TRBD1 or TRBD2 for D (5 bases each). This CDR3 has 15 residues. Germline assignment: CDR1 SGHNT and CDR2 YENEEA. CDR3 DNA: TGTGTCAGCAGCTTGGGGCGGGTGGGCACAGATACGCAGTATTAT. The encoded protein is CVSSLGRVGTDTQYY.

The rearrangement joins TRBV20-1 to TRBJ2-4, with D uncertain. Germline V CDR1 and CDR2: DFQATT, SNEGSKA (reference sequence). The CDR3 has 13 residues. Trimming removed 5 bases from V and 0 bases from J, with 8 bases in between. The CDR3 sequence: CSAPQIAKNIQYF. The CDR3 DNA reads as TGCAGTGCTCCTCAGATAGCCAAAAACATTCAGTACTTC.

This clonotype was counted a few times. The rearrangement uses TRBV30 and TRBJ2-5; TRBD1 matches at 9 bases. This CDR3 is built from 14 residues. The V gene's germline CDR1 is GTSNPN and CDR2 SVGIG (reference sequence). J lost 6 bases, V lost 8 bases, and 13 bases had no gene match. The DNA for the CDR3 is TGTGCCGGACAGGGGAAAGGCGGCGGTAAGACCCAGTACTTC. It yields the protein CAGQGKGGGKTQYF.

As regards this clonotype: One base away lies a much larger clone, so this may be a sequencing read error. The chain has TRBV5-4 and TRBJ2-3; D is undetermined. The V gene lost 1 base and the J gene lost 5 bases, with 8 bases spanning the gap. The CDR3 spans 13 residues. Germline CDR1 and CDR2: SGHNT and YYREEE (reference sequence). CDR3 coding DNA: TGTGCCAGCAGCTTGCCCGGCCGAGATACGCAGTATTTT. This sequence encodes CASSLPGRDTQYF.

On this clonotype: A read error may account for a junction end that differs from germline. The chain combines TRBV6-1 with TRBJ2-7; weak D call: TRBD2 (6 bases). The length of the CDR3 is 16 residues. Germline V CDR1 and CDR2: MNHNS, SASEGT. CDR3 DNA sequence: TGTGCCTGCAGTGAATTAGCGGAAGGGAATCTATACGAGCACTACTTC. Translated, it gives CACSELAEGNLYEHYF.

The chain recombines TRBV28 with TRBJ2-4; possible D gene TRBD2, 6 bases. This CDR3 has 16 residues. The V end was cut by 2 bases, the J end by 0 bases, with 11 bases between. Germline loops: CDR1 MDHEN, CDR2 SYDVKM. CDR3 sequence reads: CASSLGAGLAKNIQYF. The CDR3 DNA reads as TGTGCCAGCAGTTTAGGTGCGGGGTTAGCCAAAAACATTCAGTACTTC.

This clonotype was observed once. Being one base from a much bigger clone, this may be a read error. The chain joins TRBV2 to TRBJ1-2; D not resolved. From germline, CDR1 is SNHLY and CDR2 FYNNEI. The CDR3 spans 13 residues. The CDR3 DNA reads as TGTGTCAGCAGTTCTACGCCTTTTGATGGCTACACCTTC. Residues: CVSSSTPFDGYTF.

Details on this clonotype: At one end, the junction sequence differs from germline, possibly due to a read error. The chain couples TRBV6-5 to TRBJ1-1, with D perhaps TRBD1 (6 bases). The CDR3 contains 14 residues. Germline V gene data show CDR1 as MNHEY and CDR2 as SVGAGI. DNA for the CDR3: TGTACCAGCAGCCCCCTAACAGGGAGGACTGAAGCTTTCTTT. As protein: CTSSPLTGRTEAFF.

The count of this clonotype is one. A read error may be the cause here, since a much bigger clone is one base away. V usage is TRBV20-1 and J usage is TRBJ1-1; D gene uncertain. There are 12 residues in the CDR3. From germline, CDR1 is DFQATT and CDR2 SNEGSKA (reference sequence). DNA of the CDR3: TGCAGGAAGAGTCTGGGGAACACTGAAGCTTTCTTT. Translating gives CRKSLGNTEAFF.

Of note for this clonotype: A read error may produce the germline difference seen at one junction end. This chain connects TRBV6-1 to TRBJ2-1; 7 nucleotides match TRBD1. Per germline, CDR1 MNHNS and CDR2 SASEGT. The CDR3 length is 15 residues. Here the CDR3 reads CASSGRAGGNNGQFF. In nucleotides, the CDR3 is TGTGCCAGCAGTGGGCGGGCAGGGGGTAACAATGGGCAGTTCTTC.

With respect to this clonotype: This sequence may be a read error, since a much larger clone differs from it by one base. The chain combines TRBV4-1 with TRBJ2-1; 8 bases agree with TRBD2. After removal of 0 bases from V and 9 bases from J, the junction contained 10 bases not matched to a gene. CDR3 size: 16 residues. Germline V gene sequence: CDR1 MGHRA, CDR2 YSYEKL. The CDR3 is CASSQDSPAGTSEQFF. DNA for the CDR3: TGCGCCAGCAGCCAAGACTCCCCAGCGGGGACTAGTGAGCAGTTCTTC.

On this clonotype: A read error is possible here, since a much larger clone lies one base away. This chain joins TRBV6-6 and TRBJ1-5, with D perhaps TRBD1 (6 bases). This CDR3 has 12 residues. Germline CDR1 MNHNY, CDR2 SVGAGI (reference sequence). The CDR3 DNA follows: TGTGCCAGCAGCCGACAGGATCAGTCCCAGCATTTT. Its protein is CASSRQDQSQHF.

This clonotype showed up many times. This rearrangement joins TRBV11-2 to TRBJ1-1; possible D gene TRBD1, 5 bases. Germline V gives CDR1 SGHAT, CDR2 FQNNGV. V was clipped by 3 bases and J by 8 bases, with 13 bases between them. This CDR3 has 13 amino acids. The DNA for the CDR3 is TGTGCCAGCAGCTTCCGACAGAAATTGGAAGCTTTCTTT. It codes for CASSFRQKLEAFF.

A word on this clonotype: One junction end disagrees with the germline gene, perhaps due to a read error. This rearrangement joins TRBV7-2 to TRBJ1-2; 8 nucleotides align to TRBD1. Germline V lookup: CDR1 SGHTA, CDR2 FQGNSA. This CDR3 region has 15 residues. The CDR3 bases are TGTGCCAGCAGCGCCCGGACAGGGTCAGGCTATGGTTACACCTTC. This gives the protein CASSARTGSGYGYTF.

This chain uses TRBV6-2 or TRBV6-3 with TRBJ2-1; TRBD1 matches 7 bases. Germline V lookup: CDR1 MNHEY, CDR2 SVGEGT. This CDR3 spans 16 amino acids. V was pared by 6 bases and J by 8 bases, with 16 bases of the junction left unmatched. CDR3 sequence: CASSHDRVGNFDEQFF. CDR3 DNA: TGTGCCAGCAGCCACGACAGGGTAGGAAATTTTGATGAGCAGTTCTTC.

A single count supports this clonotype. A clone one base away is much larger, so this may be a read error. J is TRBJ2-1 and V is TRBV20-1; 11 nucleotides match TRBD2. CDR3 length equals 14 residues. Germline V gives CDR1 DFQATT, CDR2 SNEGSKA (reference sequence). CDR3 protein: CNAGTSGGYNEQFF. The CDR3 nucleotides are TGCAATGCTGGGACTAGCGGTGGGTACAATGAGCAGTTCTTC.